These 2 T cell receptor beta chains were sequenced from one sample in a study of blood T cell repertoires in COVID-19. Some clones are missing from TCRdb's copy, which holds only in-frame ones; the method was immunoSEQ multiplex PCR. Of 330,000 or so clones in the sample, roughly 87% were seen once. Sequencing input: PBMCs or T cells enriched from blood (not recorded which). The receptors were sampled from a woman in her twenties or thirties who had recovered from COVID-19.

The table lists this clone with a count of one. The chain joins TRBV19 to TRBJ2-2, with 7 positions matching TRBD2. The CDR3 is 15 amino acids. CDR1 LNHDA and CDR2 SQIVND come from the germline V gene (reference sequence). V was pared by 7 bases and J by 4 bases, with 9 bases of the junction left unmatched. DNA of the CDR3: TGTGCCAGTACCCTGGGGGGGGGTTCCACCGGGGAGCTGTTTTTT. Amino acid sequence: CASTLGGGSTGELFF. The variable domain in full, with the rest retrieved from reference TRBV19 and TRBJ2-2, is DGGITQSPKYLFRKEGQNVTLSCEQNLNHDAMYWYRQDPGQGLRLIYYSQIVNDFQKGDIAEGYSVSREKKESFPLTVTSAQKNPTAFYLCASTLGGGSTGELFFGEGSRLTVL.

The rearrangement uses TRBV5-4 and TRBJ2-1; 14 nucleotides match TRBD2. The length of the CDR3 is 20 residues. CDR1 is SGHNT, CDR2 YYREEE, per germline (reference sequence). V lost 5 bases, J lost 0 bases, and 13 bases stayed unmatched. The CDR3 region has the DNA TGTGCCAGCAGTCACACAAGGACTAGCGGGGGGCCGAGCTCCTACAATGAGCAGTTCTTC. Amino acid sequence: CASSHTRTSGGPSSYNEQFF. Full variable domain (remainder filled in from reference TRBV5-4 and TRBJ2-1): ETGVTQSPTHLIKTRGQQVTLRCSSQSGHNTVSWYQQALGQGPQFIFQYYREEENGRGNFPPRFSGLQFPNYSSELNVNALELDDSALYLCASSHTRTSGGPSSYNEQFFGPGTRLTVL.